These T cell receptor beta chains were read from a single sample in a study of T cell repertoires in cytomegalovirus infection. TCRdb reprocessed the reads via MiXCR and lists one record per CDR3 protein. This repertoire shows 450,000 to 600,000 distinct CDR3 sequences, roughly 10% found once; its top ten account for roughly 10%. Sequencing was done on a sample of PBMCs. The receptor source for this set is a human donor in good health (CMV status not recorded). Some clones in this sample may be carry-over from other donors' samples. Both conserved end residues are part of each CDR3. The D gene is left open where the match is weak.

v_call d_call cdr3_aa
TRBV7-2 . CASSSPEGTQYF
TRBV7-2 TRBD2 CASSFGTSGGETQYF
TRBV12-3/TRBV12-4 . CASSLRSVSNQPQHF
TRBV4-1 . CASSQRVGDSNQPQHF
TRBV5-1 . CASSLGFLRKMNGYTF
TRBV20-1 TRBD1 CSARGMTGTGGGQPRHF
TRBV12-3/TRBV12-4 . CASSLRGPGTDTQYF
TRBV4-1 . CASSQAGEPQGRETQYF
TRBV4-1 . CASSQDPGVPGYTF
TRBV7-9 TRBD2 CASSSRRGSGRYEQYF
TRBV9 . CASSVGPIQETQYF
TRBV12-3/TRBV12-4 TRBD1 CASRRDREGSEAFF
TRBV29-1 TRBD1 CSVGTGDEQYF
TRBV20-1 . CSASDYTEAFF
TRBV11-2 . CASSPRGFRDTGELFF
TRBV12-3/TRBV12-4 TRBD2 CASRDSGGLYEQYF
TRBV6-6 . CASSETSGSSVAFF
TRBV15 TRBD1 CATSTKTGGYGYTF
TRBV28 . CASSSGQFQETQYF
TRBV24-1 . CATSDSRQSETQYF
TRBV5-4 . CASSLGEGYGYTF
TRBV5-1 TRBD2 CASSFSGREVNEQFF
TRBV6-5 . CASSYSSLLDNEQFF
TRBV5-1 TRBD1 CASSLGSGQGNSPLHF
TRBV9 . CASSTGPQLNTEAFF
TRBV7-9 . CASSSSGFWEQFF
TRBV5-1 . CASSYMYGGTGELFF
TRBV7-2 TRBD1 CASSPGTGFKAFF
TRBV28 . CASSRLQGKNTEAFF
TRBV11-2 TRBD2 CASSLDTGLAGGADTGELFF
TRBV5-4 . CASSPTEDSYGYTF
TRBV5-1 . CASSLGKGYEQYF
TRBV20-1 TRBD1 CSATRDRGHNEQFF
TRBV11-2 . CASSPEFSSQETQYF
TRBV2 TRBD1 CASREPGQGTYEQYF
TRBV18 . CASSPMGTQPQHF
TRBV3-1 . CASSLKSTYEQYF
TRBV4-1 . CASSQDTGGSGANVLTF
TRBV28 . CAVQEAFRGYTF
TRBV12-5 . CASGLDGMGEQYF
TRBV6-6 TRBD2 CASSYLSGRPTYEQYF
TRBV7-2 . CASSFGGGDNTEAFF